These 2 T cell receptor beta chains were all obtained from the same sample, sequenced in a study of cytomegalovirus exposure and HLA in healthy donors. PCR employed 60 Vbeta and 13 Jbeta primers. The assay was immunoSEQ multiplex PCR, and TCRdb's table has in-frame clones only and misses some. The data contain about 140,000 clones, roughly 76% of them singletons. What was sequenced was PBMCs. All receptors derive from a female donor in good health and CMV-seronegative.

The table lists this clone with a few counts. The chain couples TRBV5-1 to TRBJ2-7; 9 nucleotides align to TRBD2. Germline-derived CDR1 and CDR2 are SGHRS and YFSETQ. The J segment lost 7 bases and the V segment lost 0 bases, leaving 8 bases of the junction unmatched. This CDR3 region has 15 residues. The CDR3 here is CASSLAAGGLWEQYF. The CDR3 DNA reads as TGCGCCAGCAGCTTGGCGGCGGGAGGGCTGTGGGAGCAGTACTTC.

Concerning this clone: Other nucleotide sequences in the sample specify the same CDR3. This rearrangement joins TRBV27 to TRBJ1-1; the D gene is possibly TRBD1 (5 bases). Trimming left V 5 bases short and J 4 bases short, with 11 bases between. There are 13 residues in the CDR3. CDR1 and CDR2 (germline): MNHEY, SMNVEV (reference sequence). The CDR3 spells CASSPAGGTEAFF. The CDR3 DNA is TGTGCCAGCAGTCCGGCGGGGGGCACTGAAGCTTTCTTT.